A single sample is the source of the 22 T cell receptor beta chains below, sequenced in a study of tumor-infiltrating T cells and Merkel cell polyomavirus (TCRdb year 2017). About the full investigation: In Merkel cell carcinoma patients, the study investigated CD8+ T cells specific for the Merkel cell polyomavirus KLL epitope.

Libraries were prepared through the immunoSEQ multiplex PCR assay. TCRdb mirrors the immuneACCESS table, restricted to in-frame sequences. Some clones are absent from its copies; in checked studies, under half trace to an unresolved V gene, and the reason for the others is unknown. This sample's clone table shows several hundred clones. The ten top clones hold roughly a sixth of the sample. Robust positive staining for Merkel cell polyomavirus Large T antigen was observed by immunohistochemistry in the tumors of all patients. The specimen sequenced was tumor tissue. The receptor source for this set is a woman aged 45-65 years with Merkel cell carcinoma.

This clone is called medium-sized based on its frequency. The covered CDR3 bases are TGTGCCAGCAGCCAAGATTTGCCGGGGAAGTATGGC. As protein: CASSQDLPGKYG. The whole CDR3 protein is CASSQDLPGKYGYTF. V usage is TRBV3-1 (or the pseudogene TRBV3-2) and J usage is TRBJ1-2, with D unresolved. The read falls 3 residues short of the CDR3 end, and the missing part is taken from the germline J gene. Germline V lookup: CDR1 LGHDT, CDR2 YNNKEL (reference sequence). CDR3 length equals 15 residues. V lost 0 bases to trimming and J lost 5 bases, with 13 bases between them.

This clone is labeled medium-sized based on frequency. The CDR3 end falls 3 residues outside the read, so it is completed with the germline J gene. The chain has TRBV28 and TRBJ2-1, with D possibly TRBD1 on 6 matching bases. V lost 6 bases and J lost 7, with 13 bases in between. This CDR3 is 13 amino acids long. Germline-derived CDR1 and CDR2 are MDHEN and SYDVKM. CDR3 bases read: TGTGCCAGCAGAACAGGGATTCGGAATGAG. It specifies CASRTGIRNE. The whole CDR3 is CASRTGIRNEQFF.

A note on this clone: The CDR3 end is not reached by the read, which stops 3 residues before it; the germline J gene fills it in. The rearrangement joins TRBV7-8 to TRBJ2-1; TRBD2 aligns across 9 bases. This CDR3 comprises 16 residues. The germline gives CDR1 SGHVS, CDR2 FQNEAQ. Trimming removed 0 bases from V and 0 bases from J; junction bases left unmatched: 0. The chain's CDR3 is CASSLAGLASYNEQFF. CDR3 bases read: TGTGCCAGCAGCTTAGCGGGACTAGCCTCCTACAATGAG.

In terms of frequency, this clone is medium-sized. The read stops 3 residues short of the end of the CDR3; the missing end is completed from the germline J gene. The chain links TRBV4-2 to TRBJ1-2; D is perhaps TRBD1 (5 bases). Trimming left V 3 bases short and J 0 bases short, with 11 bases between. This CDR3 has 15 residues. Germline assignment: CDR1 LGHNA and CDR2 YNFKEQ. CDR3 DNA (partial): TGTGCCAGCAGCCAGGAACGGGGGGCTAACTATGGC. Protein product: CASSQERGANYG. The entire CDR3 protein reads CASSQERGANYGYTF.

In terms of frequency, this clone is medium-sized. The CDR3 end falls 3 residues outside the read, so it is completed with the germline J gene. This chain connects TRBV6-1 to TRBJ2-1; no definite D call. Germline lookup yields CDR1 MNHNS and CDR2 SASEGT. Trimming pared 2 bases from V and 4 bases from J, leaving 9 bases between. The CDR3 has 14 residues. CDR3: CASSELASYNEQFF. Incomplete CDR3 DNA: TGTGCCAGCAGTGAACTGGCATCGTACAATGAG.

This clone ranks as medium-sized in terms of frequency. The CDR3 is CASSAGQRSQETQYF. The CDR3 DNA, read in part, is TGCGCCAGCAGTGCGGGACAGAGATCTCAAGAGACC. The gene calls are TRBV5-1 and TRBJ2-5, with D possibly being TRBD1 (7 bases). The read gets to within 3 residues of the CDR3 end, and the germline J gene fills in the rest. The CDR3 spans 15 residues. Germline CDR1 SGHRS, CDR2 YFSETQ. V lost 5 bases and J 2 bases, leaving 16 bases between the germline ends. Supplemented by reference TRBV5-1 and TRBJ2-5, the full variable domain reads KAGVTQTPRYLIKTRGQQVTLSCSPISGHRSVSWYQQTPGQGLQFLFEYFSETQRNKGNFPGRFSGRQFSNSRSEMNVSTLELGDSALYLCASSAGQRSQETQYFGPGTRLLVL.

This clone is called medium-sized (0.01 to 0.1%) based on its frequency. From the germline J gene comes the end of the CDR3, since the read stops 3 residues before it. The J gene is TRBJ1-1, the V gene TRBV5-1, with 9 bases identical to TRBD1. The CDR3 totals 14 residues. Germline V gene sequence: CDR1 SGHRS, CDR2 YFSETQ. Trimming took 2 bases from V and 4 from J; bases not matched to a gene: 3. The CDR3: CASSLGQGSTEAFF. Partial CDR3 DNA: TGCGCCAGCAGCTTAGGACAGGGGAGCACTGAA.

Incomplete CDR3 DNA: TGTGCCAGCAGCTTAGTGGTAGCGGGGGCCGCCTGCAATGAG. Its protein product is CASSLVVAGAACNE. The whole CDR3 protein reads CASSLVVAGAACNEQFF. The chain couples TRBV13 to TRBJ2-1, with 9 bases matching TRBD2. The CDR3 extends 3 residues past the end of the read, so its final part is completed from the germline J gene. Germline V CDR1 and CDR2: PRHDT, FYEKMQ (reference sequence). V shed 1 base, J shed 6 bases, and the junction held 10 bases outside the gene matches. This CDR3 is built from 17 residues.

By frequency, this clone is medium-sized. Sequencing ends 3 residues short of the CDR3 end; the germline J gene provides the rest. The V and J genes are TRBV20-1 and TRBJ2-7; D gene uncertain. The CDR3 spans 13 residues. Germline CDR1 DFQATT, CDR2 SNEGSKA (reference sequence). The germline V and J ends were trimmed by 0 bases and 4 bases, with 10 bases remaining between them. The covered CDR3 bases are TGCAGTGCTAGAGACGAGACAAAATACGAG. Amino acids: CSARDETKYE. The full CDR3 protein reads CSARDETKYEQYF.

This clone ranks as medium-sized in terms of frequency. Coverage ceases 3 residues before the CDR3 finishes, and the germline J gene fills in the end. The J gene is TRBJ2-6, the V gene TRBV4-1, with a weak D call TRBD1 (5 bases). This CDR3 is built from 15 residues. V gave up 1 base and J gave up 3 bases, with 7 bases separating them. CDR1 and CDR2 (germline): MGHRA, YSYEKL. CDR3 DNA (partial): TGCGCCAGCAGCCAAGCAGGGTATGGGGCCAACGTC. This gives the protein CASSQAGYGANV. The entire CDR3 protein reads CASSQAGYGANVLTF.

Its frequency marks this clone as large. The part of the CDR3 DNA that was read is TGTGCCAGCAGACCCGGACAGGGTTCGAACACTGAA. It codes for CASRPGQGSNTE. From start to end, the CDR3 is CASRPGQGSNTEAFF. This chain connects TRBV5-5 to TRBJ1-1; TRBD1 agrees at 8 bases. The observed sequence ends 3 residues before the CDR3 terminus, with the missing tail filled in from the germline J gene. Germline trimming cut 5 bases from V and 1 base from J; bases unmatched to any gene: 7. CDR3 length equals 15 residues. CDR1 and CDR2 (germline): SGHKS, YYEKEE (reference sequence).

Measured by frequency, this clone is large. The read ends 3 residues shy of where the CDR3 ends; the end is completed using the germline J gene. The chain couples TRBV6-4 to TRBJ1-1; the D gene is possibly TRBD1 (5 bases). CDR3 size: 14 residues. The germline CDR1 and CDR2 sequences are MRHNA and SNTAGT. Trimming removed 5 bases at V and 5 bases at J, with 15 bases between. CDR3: CASSPGGASTEAFF. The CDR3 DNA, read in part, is TGTGCCAGCAGTCCCGGAGGGGCTTCGACTGAA.

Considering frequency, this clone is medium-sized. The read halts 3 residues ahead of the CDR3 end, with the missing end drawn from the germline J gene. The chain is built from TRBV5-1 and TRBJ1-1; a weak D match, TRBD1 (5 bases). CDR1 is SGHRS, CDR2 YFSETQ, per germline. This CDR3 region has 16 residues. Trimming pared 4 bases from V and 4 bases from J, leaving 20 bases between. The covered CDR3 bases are TGCGCCAGCAGCCGCGGACTCGGGGGTTGGGGCACTGAA. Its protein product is CASSRGLGGWGTE. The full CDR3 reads CASSRGLGGWGTEAFF.

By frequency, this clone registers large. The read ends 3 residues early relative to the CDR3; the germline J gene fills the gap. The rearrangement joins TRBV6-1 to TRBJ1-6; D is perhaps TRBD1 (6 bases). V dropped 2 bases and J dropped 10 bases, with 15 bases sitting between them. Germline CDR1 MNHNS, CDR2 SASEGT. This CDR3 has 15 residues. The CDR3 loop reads CASSEQRGAYSPLHF. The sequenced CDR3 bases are TGTGCCAGCAGTGAACAACGGGGGGCGTACTCACCC.

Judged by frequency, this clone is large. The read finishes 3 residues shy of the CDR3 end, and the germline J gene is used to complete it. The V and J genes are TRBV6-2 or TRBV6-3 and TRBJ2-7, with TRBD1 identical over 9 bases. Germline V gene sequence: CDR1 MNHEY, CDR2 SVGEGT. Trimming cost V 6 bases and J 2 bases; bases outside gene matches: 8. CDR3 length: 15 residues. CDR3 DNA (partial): TGTGCCAGCAGCGACCCGGGACAGGGTCCCTACGAG. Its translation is CASSDPGQGPYE. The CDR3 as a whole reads CASSDPGQGPYEQYF.

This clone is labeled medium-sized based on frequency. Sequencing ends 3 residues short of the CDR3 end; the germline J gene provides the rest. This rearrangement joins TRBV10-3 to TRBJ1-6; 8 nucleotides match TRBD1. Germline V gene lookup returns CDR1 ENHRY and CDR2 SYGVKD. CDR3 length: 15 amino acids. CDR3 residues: CAISEGGTGGRTLHF. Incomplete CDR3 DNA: TGTGCCATCAGTGAGGGAGGAACAGGGGGAAGGACC.

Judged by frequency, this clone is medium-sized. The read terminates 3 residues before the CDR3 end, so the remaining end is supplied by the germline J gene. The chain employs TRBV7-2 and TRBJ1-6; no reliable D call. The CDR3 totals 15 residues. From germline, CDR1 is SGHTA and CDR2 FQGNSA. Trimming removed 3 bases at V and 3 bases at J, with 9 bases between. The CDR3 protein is CASSFNRDYNSPLHF. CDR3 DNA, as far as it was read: TGTGCCAGCAGCTTTAACAGAGACTATAATTCACCC. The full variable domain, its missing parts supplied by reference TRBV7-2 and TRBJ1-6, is GAGVSQSPSNKVTEKGKDVELRCDPISGHTALYWYRQSLGQGLEFLIYFQGNSAPDKSGLPSDRFSAERTGGSVSTLTIQRTQQEDSAVYLCASSFNRDYNSPLHFGNGTRLTVT.

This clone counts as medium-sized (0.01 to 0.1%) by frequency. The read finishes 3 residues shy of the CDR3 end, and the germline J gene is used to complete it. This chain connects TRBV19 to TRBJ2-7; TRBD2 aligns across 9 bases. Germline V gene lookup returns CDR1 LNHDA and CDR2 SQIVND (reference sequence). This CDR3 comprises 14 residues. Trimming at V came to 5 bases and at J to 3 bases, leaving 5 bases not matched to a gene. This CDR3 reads CASSFRTSDYEQYF. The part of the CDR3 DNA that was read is TGTGCCAGTAGTTTCCGGACTAGCGACTACGAG.

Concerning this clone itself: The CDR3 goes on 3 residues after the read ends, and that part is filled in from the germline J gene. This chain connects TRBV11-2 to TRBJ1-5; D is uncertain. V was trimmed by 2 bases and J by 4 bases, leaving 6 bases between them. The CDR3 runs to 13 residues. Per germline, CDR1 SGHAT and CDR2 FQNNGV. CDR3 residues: CASSLLANQPQHF. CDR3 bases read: TGTGCCAGCAGCTTATTGGCAAATCAGCCC.

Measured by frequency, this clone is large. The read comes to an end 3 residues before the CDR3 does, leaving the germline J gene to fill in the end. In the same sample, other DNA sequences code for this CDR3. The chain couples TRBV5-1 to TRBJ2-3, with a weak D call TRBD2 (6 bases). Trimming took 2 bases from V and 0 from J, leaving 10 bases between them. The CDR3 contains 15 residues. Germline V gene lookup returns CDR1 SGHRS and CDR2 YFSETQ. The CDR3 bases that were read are TGCGCCAGCAGCTTAGGAGGGGTCAGCACAGATACG. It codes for CASSLGGVSTDT. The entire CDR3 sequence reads CASSLGGVSTDTQYF. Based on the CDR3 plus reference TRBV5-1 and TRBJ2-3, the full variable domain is KAGVTQTPRYLIKTRGQQVTLSCSPISGHRSVSWYQQTPGQGLQFLFEYFSETQRNKGNFPGRFSGRQFSNSRSEMNVSTLELGDSALYLCASSLGGVSTDTQYFGPGTRLTVL.

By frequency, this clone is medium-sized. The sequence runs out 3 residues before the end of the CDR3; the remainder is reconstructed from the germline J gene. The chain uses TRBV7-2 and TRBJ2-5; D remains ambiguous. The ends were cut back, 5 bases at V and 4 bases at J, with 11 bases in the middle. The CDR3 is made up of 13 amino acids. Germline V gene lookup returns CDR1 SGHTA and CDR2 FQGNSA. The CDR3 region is CASSPLERETQYF. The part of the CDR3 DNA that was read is TGTGCCAGCAGCCCCTTGGAGCGAGAGACC.

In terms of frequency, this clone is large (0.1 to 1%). The part of the CDR3 DNA that was read is TGTGCCAGCAGCTTAGCTAGCTGGAACACTGAA. This codes for CASSLASWNTE. The full CDR3 is CASSLASWNTEAFF. This sequence joins TRBV7-9 and TRBJ1-1; no clear D gene. From the germline J gene comes the end of the CDR3, since the read stops 3 residues before it. V lost 0 bases and J lost 1, with 6 bases in between. CDR3 length: 14 amino acids. CDR1 is SEHNR and CDR2 is FQNEAQ in the germline V gene (reference sequence).